The T cell receptor beta chain under discussion was sequenced for a study of long-term antiretroviral therapy in people with HIV. General study points: After ART, diversity increased yet remained lower than transplant donor controls.

A note on this clone: Its matching antigen is unknown.

The V end lost 0 bases, the J end lost 4 bases, and 14 bases lay between the germline ends. Per the germline V gene, CDR1 is SGHTS and CDR2 is YDEGEE. This CDR3 is 15 amino acids long. At the survey level, the v3.0 immunoSEQ assay was run. TCRdb's table, derived via immunoSEQ multiplex PCR, lists solely in-frame clones and lacks some. Among roughly 15,000 clones listed, more than 85% were seen once. Sequenced here: unsorted PBMCs, sampled 0.6 years after starting antiretroviral therapy. This chain uses TRBV5-8 with TRBJ2-7; D not certain. The sequence was obtained from a middle-aged woman with HIV. CDR3 protein: CASSLDTGTGYEQYF. The CDR3 DNA reads as TGTGCCAGCAGCTTGGATACGGGTACTGGATACGAGCAGTACTTC.